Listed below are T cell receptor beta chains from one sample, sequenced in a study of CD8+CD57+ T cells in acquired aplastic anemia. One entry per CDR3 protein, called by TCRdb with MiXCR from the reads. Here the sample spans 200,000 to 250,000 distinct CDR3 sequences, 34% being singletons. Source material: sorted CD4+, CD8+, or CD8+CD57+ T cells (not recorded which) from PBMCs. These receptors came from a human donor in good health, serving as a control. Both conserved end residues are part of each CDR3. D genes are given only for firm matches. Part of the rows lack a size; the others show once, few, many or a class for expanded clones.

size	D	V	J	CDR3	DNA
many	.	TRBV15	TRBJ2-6	CATSTEKSSSGANVLTF	TGTGCCACCAGCACGGAGAAGTCTAGCTCTGGGGCCAACGTCCTGACTTTC
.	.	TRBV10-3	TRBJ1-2	CAISEGGRGYGYTF	TGTGCCATCAGTGAAGGGGGGCGCGGATATGGCTACACCTTC
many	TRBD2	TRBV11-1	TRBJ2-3	CASSLGLLRGTDTQYF	TGTGCCAGCAGCCTGGGACTACTTAGGGGCACAGATACGCAGTATTTT
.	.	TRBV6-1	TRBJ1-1	CASRQGAGAEAFF	TGTGCCAGCAGACAGGGCGCAGGGGCTGAAGCTTTCTTT
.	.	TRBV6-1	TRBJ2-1	CASSVVPNSGVEQFF	TGTGCCAGCAGTGTAGTACCAAACTCTGGGGTTGAGCAGTTCTTC
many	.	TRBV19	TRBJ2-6	CASSMSWNSGANVLTF	TGTGCCAGTAGTATGTCTTGGAATTCTGGGGCCAACGTCCTGACTTTC
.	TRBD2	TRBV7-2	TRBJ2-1	CASSFVAGGDNEQFF	TGTGCCAGCAGCTTCGTAGCGGGGGGGGACAATGAGCAGTTCTTC
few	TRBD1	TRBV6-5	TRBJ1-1	CASSSRDRPEAFF	TGTGCCAGCAGTTCCCGGGACAGACCTGAAGCTTTCTTT
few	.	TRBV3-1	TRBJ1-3	CASSQDPTLFSGNTIYF	TGTGCCAGCAGCCAAGATCCGACACTATTTTCTGGAAACACCATATATTTT
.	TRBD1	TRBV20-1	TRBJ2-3	CSARGDRGSADTQYF	TGCAGTGCTAGGGGGGACAGGGGGTCTGCAGATACGCAGTATTTT
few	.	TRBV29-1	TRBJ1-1	CSVEDGEGTEAFF	TGCAGCGTTGAAGATGGGGAGGGGACTGAAGCTTTCTTT
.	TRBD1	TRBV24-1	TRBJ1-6	CATSTGGMGNQPLHF	TGTGCCACCAGTACAGGGGGAATGGGCAATCAGCCCCTCCACTTT
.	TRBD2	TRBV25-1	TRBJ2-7	CASSPGLAGVKQYF	TGTGCCAGCAGCCCGGGACTAGCGGGGGTCAAGCAGTACTTC
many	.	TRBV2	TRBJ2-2	CASSGIRGLGELFF	TGTGCCAGCAGCGGGATCCGGGGATTGGGGGAGCTGTTTTTT
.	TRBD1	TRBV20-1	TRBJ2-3	CSARGDGQVGDTQYF	TGCAGTGCTAGGGGGGACGGACAGGTTGGAGATACGCAGTATTTT
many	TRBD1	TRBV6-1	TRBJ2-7	CASSRDRAYEQYF	TGTGCCAGCAGTAGGGACAGAGCCTACGAGCAGTACTTC
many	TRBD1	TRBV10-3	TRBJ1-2	CAITGQGAGGYTF	TGTGCCATCACTGGACAGGGGGCGGGCGGCTACACCTTC